This is a list of T cell receptor beta chains from one sample in a study of T-cell memory formation after mild COVID-19. TCRdb reprocessed the 5' RACE reads via MiXCR and lists one record per CDR3 protein. This sample has around 450,000 distinct CDR3 sequences, with 20% found just once. The sample comprised PBMCs or a T cell subset sorted from them (not recorded which). These receptors were collected from an adult woman who had mild COVID-19 (a few samples of this study predate the infection). Cell type and time point are not known. CDR3s include the opening cysteine and the closing phenylalanine or tryptophan. D genes are given only for firm matches. Part of the rows lack a size; the others show once, few, many or a class for expanded clones.

len | d_gene | j_gene | abundance | v_gene | CDR3aa | CDR3nt
16 | NA | TRBJ2-7 | few | TRBV14 | CASSPLGGTAAYEQYF | TGTGCCAGCAGCCCCCTAGGCGGGACAGCAGCCTACGAGCAGTACTTC
13 | NA | TRBJ2-1 | NA | TRBV15 | CATSPTGINEQFF | TGTGCCACCAGCCCAACAGGGATTAATGAGCAGTTCTTC
15 | NA | TRBJ2-3 | NA | TRBV5-6 | CASSPPGLTTDTQYF | TGTGCCAGCAGCCCACCGGGACTTACCACAGATACGCAGTATTTT
15 | NA | TRBJ2-3 | many | TRBV7-9 | CASSLLQGRADTQYF | TGTGCCAGCAGCTTATTACAGGGGAGGGCAGATACGCAGTATTTT
15 | TRBD1 | TRBJ2-1 | NA | TRBV6-5 | CASSYGTESYNEQFF | TGTGCCAGCAGTTATGGGACAGAGTCCTACAATGAGCAGTTCTTC
17 | TRBD2 | TRBJ2-3 | NA | TRBV9 | CASSGGPGTSGTDTQYF | TGTGCCAGCAGCGGGGGCCCCGGGACTAGCGGCACAGATACGCAGTATTTT
15 | TRBD1 | TRBJ1-2 | NA | TRBV19 | CATRTGHLFNYGYTF | TGTGCCACCCGGACAGGTCATCTATTTAACTATGGCTACACCTTC
15 | TRBD2 | TRBJ2-1 | few | TRBV4-3 | CASSQGTGGPAEQFF | TGCGCCAGCAGCCAAGGAACGGGAGGGCCAGCCGAGCAGTTCTTC
16 | NA | TRBJ2-2 | NA | TRBV7-2 | CASSLLGVGYTGELFF | TGTGCCAGCAGCTTATTGGGGGTAGGATATACCGGGGAGCTGTTTTTT
14 | NA | TRBJ2-7 | NA | TRBV7-2 | CASSHPGRLYEQYF | TGTGCCAGCAGCCATCCGGGACGGCTCTACGAGCAGTACTTC
14 | TRBD1 | TRBJ1-2 | NA | TRBV2 | CASSERGQIYGYTF | TGTGCCAGCAGTGAAAGGGGACAGATCTATGGCTACACCTTC
17 | TRBD1 | TRBJ1-5 | NA | TRBV5-6 | CASSPGGGQGSYQPQHF | TGTGCCAGCAGCCCTGGGGGGGGACAGGGCTCCTATCAGCCCCAGCATTTT
15 | TRBD1 | TRBJ1-1 | few | TRBV6-6 | CASRPGQAANTEAFF | TGTGCCAGCAGGCCGGGACAGGCAGCGAACACTGAAGCTTTCTTT
13 | TRBD1 | TRBJ2-1 | few | TRBV12-3/TRBV12-4 | CASKRDRANEQFF | TGTGCCAGCAAGAGGGACAGGGCGAATGAGCAGTTCTTC
18 | NA | TRBJ2-3 | NA | TRBV5-4 | CASSLLISSGGHADTQYF | TGTGCCAGCAGCTTGCTAATTTCTTCCGGGGGCCACGCAGATACGCAGTATTTT
14 | NA | TRBJ2-7 | few | TRBV9 | CASSVGRYSYEQYF | TGTGCCAGCAGCGTAGGCAGATACTCCTACGAGCAGTACTTC
16 | TRBD1 | TRBJ1-2 | NA | TRBV7-9 | CASSSSPGGVNYGYTF | TGTGCCAGCAGCTCATCCCCAGGGGGGGTCAACTATGGCTACACCTTC
14 | NA | TRBJ1-4 | once | TRBV14 | CASSQNSENEKLFF | TGTGCCAGCAGCCAGAACAGTGAGAATGAAAAACTGTTTTTT
12 | TRBD1 | TRBJ2-3 | NA | TRBV5-4 | CASSFGQGAQYF | TGTGCCAGCAGCTTCGGACAGGGGGCGCAGTATTTT
15 | NA | TRBJ2-3 | NA | TRBV20-1 | CSASLTRPGTDTQYF | TGCAGTGCTAGTTTGACTAGGCCGGGCACAGATACGCAGTATTTT
15 | TRBD2 | TRBJ2-7 | few | TRBV7-9 | CASSSLAGDSYEQYF | TGTGCCAGCAGCTCACTAGCGGGAGACTCCTACGAGCAGTACTTC
15 | TRBD1 | TRBJ2-2 | NA | TRBV24-1 | CATSDSGQGRMELFF | TGTGCCACCAGTGACTCGGGACAGGGGCGTATGGAGCTGTTTTTT
13 | TRBD2 | TRBJ2-2 | NA | TRBV7-6 | CASSETGTRELFF | TGTGCCAGCAGCGAAACCGGGACTAGGGAGCTGTTTTTT
15 | NA | TRBJ2-7 | NA | TRBV5-8 | CASSQLDTPPHEQYF | TGTGCCAGCAGCCAATTGGACACGCCGCCCCACGAGCAGTACTTC
15 | TRBD2 | TRBJ2-3 | NA | TRBV6-2/TRBV6-3 | CASKSASGRADTQYF | TGTGCCAGCAAATCGGCTAGCGGGAGGGCAGATACGCAGTATTTT
16 | TRBD2 | TRBJ2-2 | NA | TRBV20-1 | CSASGPSGSHTGELFF | TGCAGTGCTAGCGGTCCTAGCGGGAGTCACACCGGGGAGCTGTTTTTT
15 | NA | TRBJ1-2 | NA | TRBV27 | CASSSRLTGNYGYTF | TGTGCCAGCAGTTCGCGTTTGACGGGAAACTATGGCTACACCTTC
16 | TRBD2 | TRBJ2-3 | few | TRBV12-3/TRBV12-4 | CASSPPGLAGADTQYF | TGTGCCAGCAGTCCCCCGGGACTAGCGGGGGCGGATACGCAGTATTTT
12 | NA | TRBJ2-5 | NA | TRBV30 | CAWRGGGSAQYF | TGTGCCTGGAGGGGGGGTGGGAGCGCCCAGTACTTC
14 | TRBD1 | TRBJ2-1 | many | TRBV20-1 | CSARYRGRSDEQFF | TGCAGTGCTAGGTACAGGGGGCGCAGCGATGAGCAGTTCTTC
14 | TRBD1 | TRBJ2-7 | few | TRBV5-1 | CASGSGTGRDEQYF | TGCGCCAGCGGCTCCGGGACAGGGCGGGACGAGCAGTACTTC
16 | TRBD2 | TRBJ2-1 | NA | TRBV6-5 | CASSYLIAGYGNEQFF | TGTGCCAGCAGTTACCTAATAGCGGGATACGGCAATGAGCAGTTCTTC
15 | TRBD2 | TRBJ2-1 | NA | TRBV9 | CASSVVGLAGGLQFF | TGTGCCAGCAGCGTAGTGGGACTAGCGGGAGGGCTGCAGTTCTTC
17 | TRBD2 | TRBJ2-1 | NA | TRBV4-3 | CASSQGTSGQPYNEQFF | TGCGCCAGCAGCCAAGGGACTAGCGGTCAACCCTACAATGAGCAGTTCTTC
11 | NA | TRBJ2-7 | few | TRBV6-6 | CASSNLYEQYF | TGTGCCAGCAGTAACCTGTACGAGCAGTACTTC
13 | NA | TRBJ2-7 | NA | TRBV6-5 | CASSYKGSHEQYF | TGTGCCAGCAGTTACAAGGGTAGTCACGAGCAGTACTTC
12 | NA | TRBJ2-1 | NA | TRBV6-6 | CAVGPSYNEQFF | TGTGCCGTCGGGCCCTCCTACAATGAGCAGTTCTTC
14 | NA | TRBJ1-2 | NA | TRBV20-1 | CSARDLHTNYGYTF | TGCAGTGCTAGAGATCTGCACACGAACTATGGCTACACCTTC
15 | NA | TRBJ1-2 | NA | TRBV9 | CASSLRTEDPYGYTF | TGTGCCAGCAGCTTACGGACAGAAGACCCCTATGGCTACACCTTC
15 | NA | TRBJ2-7 | few | TRBV20-1 | CSASNTGRSWSEQYF | TGCAGTGCTTCCAATACAGGGCGAAGCTGGTCCGAGCAGTACTTC
13 | TRBD2 | TRBJ2-5 | few | TRBV6-1 | CDTSAGGGETQYF | TGTGACACTTCAGCGGGGGGGGGAGAGACCCAGTACTTC
13 | TRBD1 | TRBJ1-2 | many | TRBV27 | CASSWDRTYGYTF | TGTGCCAGCAGTTGGGACAGGACCTATGGCTACACCTTC
17 | TRBD1 | TRBJ1-2 | few | TRBV19 | CASSMEFGAGGNYGYTF | TGTGCCAGTAGTATGGAGTTCGGGGCAGGGGGAAACTATGGCTACACCTTC
14 | NA | TRBJ2-7 | NA | TRBV3-1 | CASSPGTYSYEQYF | TGTGCCAGCAGCCCGGGGACCTACTCCTACGAGCAGTACTTC
14 | TRBD2 | TRBJ2-5 | few | TRBV4-1 | CASSQTTSGETQYF | TGCGCCAGCAGCCAGACGACTAGCGGGGAGACCCAGTACTTC
14 | TRBD1 | TRBJ1-5 | NA | TRBV7-8 | CASSPWTGDQPQHF | TGTGCCAGCAGCCCATGGACAGGGGATCAGCCCCAGCATTTT
16 | TRBD2 | TRBJ2-7 | NA | TRBV15 | CATSKELSGTGYEQYF | TGTGCCACCAGCAAAGAACTCAGCGGGACTGGCTACGAGCAGTACTTC
15 | NA | TRBJ2-7 | few | TRBV2 | CASSEYTGSPYEQYF | TGTGCCAGCAGTGAATACACAGGGAGCCCCTACGAGCAGTACTTC
13 | NA | TRBJ2-7 | many | TRBV12-3/TRBV12-4 | CASSAQSLYEQYF | TGTGCCAGCAGTGCTCAGTCCTTGTACGAGCAGTACTTC
17 | NA | TRBJ1-6 | NA | TRBV5-1 | CASSLVGPSRSNSPLHF | TGCGCCAGCAGCTTGGTTGGCCCCAGCAGGAGTAATTCACCCCTCCACTTT
17 | TRBD1 | TRBJ2-1 | NA | TRBV7-9 | CASSPRSRDRVRNEQFF | TGTGCCAGCAGCCCCCGTTCCCGGGACAGGGTGCGCAATGAGCAGTTCTTC
15 | NA | TRBJ2-3 | few | TRBV5-1 | CASSIYRVNSDTQYF | TGCGCCAGCAGCATCTACAGGGTAAATTCAGATACGCAGTATTTT
13 | NA | TRBJ2-5 | few | TRBV18 | CASSPPGEETQYF | TGTGCCAGCTCACCCCCGGGGGAGGAGACCCAGTACTTC
18 | NA | TRBJ2-1 | many | TRBV13 | CASSSQTSGSSSYNEQFF | TGTGCCAGCAGCTCACAGACTTCAGGTTCTAGCTCCTACAATGAGCAGTTCTTC
15 | TRBD1 | TRBJ2-1 | NA | TRBV19 | CASSLRTGFSNEQFF | TGTGCCAGTAGTCTTCGGACAGGGTTTAGCAATGAGCAGTTCTTC
14 | NA | TRBJ2-4 | few | TRBV19 | CATTDRAAKNIQYF | TGTGCCACCACTGATCGAGCAGCCAAAAACATTCAGTACTTC
17 | TRBD1 | TRBJ2-1 | NA | TRBV5-1 | CASSFFPGQGSYNEQFF | TGCGCCAGCAGCTTTTTCCCCGGACAGGGCTCCTACAATGAGCAGTTCTTC
16 | NA | TRBJ2-7 | NA | TRBV7-9 | CASSPGKLGSNYEQYF | TGTGCCAGCAGCCCCGGGAAGCTTGGTTCAAACTACGAGCAGTACTTC
16 | TRBD2 | TRBJ2-1 | few | TRBV5-1 | CASSPLGRASGTEQFF | TGCGCCAGCAGCCCCCTGGGGAGGGCTAGCGGCACCGAGCAGTTCTTC
15 | TRBD1 | TRBJ2-5 | few | TRBV14 | CASSQPGQVQETQYF | TGTGCCAGCAGCCAACCGGGACAGGTACAAGAGACCCAGTACTTC